This T cell receptor beta chain appears in the sequencing data of a study of vaccination and CD4 T cells after COVID-19 (dated by TCRdb to 2022 to 2024). Concerning the study at large: In the convalescent cohort there were six males and four females, among whom were two Hispanic individuals, seven Caucasians, two Asians and one multiracial person. Participants got two doses of the Pfizer-BioNTech BNT162b2 vaccine (n=8) or two doses of the Moderna mRNA-1273 vaccine (n=2). As controls, cultures received a CEFX viral epitope pool (the positive control), an HIV-1 Nef peptide pool (the negative control), or no peptide at all. In 10 COVID-19 convalescent patients and several infection-naive healthy vaccine recipients, researchers compared the spike-specific CD4+ TCR repertoire from before mRNA vaccination with the repertoire from after. The time from the second vaccine dose to post-vaccine blood sampling had a median of roughly 72 days and ranged from about 12 to 250 days. For stimulating the cultures, overlapping spike peptide pools were used, derived from SARS-CoV-2 as well as from the common cold coronaviruses HCoV-NL63, HCoV-OC43 and HCoV-229E. Post-COVID blood samples were collected from convalescent patients a median of roughly 100 days after diagnosis, with a range of about 30 to 170 days.

CDR1 and CDR2, per the germline V gene, are KGHDR and SFDVKD. V trim: 5 bases; J trim: 7 bases; unmatched bases: 1. The CDR3 goes from the cysteine to the phenylalanine over 12 residues. Only the CDR3 portion is preserved as DNA: 36 bases, with reading frame beginning at the first base. Study-wide conclusions, independent of this receptor: Of the vaccine-specific clones in convalescent patients, 304 of 307, or nearly all, reacted only to SARS-CoV-2 spike and did not cross-react with common cold coronaviruses. The study included relatively few convalescent patients and did not analyze early timepoints after natural infection. Among convalescent patients, a median 86.3% of the SARS-CoV-2-reactive clones seen after vaccination appeared only after vaccination, which suggests priming specific to the vaccine. An increase in the median number of SARS-CoV-2-reactive clonotypes from approximately 20 after infection to roughly 38 after vaccination was observed, but the change was not found to be significant.

On this clonotype itself: No cognate antigen has been identified for it. No base qualities exist here, and no much larger clone lies one base off it.

The library was made by PCR. At the Johns Hopkins FTIC core, DNA from the cultured CD4+ T cells underwent TCR sequencing with the Oncomine TCR Beta short-read assay. The QIAamp micro DNA kit was used to extract genomic DNA from the cultured CD4+ T cells. The Oncomine TCR Beta libraries from cultured CD4+ T cells were pooled using unique dual indexes and then sequenced on an Illumina iSeq 100. The authors' pipeline ran thus. Non-productive sequences were removed, and CDR3s that did not start with C, did not end with F or W, or were shorter than 7 amino acids were discarded. Antigen-specific clonotypes were identified using the MANAFEST web application through comparison of peptide-stimulated wells with reference and other culture wells. An FDR below 0.05, an odds ratio above 5, and a productive frequency above 0.1% in at least two of three replicate wells were required for clones to be considered positive. A clonotype counted as cross-reactive if it showed significant expansion both in the SARS-CoV-2 spike wells and in at least one common cold coronavirus spike condition. Similarity between CDR3 sequences was evaluated in R version 3.6.1 using Levenshtein distances (stringdist) and unrooted phylogenetic trees (ape). TCRdb reran the public reads through fastp at Q25 and MiXCR, keeping productive beta chains. Rows matching on CDR3 protein sequence are summarized as one entry with the most common DNA and genes. In this record, the V and J calls reflect TCRdb's handling and not the investigators' own analysis. The sample includes about 21,000 distinct CDR3 sequences, with about 38% observed a single time. Approximately 18% of the sample rests with the top ten.

According to the study, the label for this sample's treatment or condition signals: roughly 10-day PBMC culture with coronavirus spike peptide pools or control peptides (ViraFEST assay). To expand antigen-specific T cells with peptide pools and then pick out the expanded clonotypes through TCR sequencing, the study relied on the ViraFEST assay. Healthy vaccine recipients had no prior SARS-CoV-2 infection, confirmed by negative nucleocapsid antibody tests before and after vaccination. Fewer than 2.5 million PBMCs per well were cultured in IMDM with roughly 5% human AB serum and 8.5 to 10 IU/ml IL-2, plus 10 ug/ml peptide pools. On days 3 and 7, half of the culture medium was replaced with fresh IL-2-containing medium. After approximately 10 days of culture, CD4+ T cells were isolated by negative selection using the EasySep CD4+ T cell isolation kit. Ficoll-Paque Plus gradient centrifugation was used to isolate PBMCs from whole blood, and the isolated PBMCs were then either used fresh or cryopreserved at -140C. Each culture condition was generally run in triplicate wells.

The source was CD4+ T cells from blood, cultured in vitro, collected before SARS-CoV-2 vaccination. The TCR sequence derives from a human donor who received a COVID-19 vaccine. The chain uses TRBV24-1 and TRBJ2-5, and 9 junctional nucleotides match TRBD2. This receptor has the CDR3 CATSVSGGTQYF. The nucleotides are TGTGCCACCAGTGTTAGCGGGGGGACCCAGTACTTC.